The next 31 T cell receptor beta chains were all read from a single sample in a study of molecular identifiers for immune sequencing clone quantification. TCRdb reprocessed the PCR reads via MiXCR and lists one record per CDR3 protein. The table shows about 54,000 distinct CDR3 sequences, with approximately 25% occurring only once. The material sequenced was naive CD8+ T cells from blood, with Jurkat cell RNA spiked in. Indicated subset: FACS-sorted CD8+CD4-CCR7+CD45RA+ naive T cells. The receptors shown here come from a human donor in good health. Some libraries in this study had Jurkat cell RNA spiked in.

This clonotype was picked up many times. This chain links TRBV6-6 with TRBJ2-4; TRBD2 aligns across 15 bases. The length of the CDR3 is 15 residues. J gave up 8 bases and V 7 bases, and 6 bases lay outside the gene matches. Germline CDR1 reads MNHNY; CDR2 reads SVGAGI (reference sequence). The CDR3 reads CASTRTSGGVDIQYF. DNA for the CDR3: TGTGCCAGCACCAGGACTAGCGGGGGGGTTGACATTCAGTACTTC.

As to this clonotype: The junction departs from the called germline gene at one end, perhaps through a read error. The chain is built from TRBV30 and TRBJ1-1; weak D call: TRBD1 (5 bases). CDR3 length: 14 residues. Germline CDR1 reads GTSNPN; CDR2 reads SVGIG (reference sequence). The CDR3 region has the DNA TGTACCTGGAATCGATGGGGGAGGGACACTGAAGCTTTCTTT. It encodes CTWNRWGRDTEAFF.

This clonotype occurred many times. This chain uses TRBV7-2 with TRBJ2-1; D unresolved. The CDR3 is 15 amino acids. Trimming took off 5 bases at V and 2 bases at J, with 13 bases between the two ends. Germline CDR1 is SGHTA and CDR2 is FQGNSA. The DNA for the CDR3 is TGTGCCAGCAGCCCCTCAACCCTACCCTACAATGAGCAGTTCTTC. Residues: CASSPSTLPYNEQFF.

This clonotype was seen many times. The CDR3 is CASAPLAGVSDTQYF. The CDR3, as DNA: TGTGCCAGTGCCCCCCTAGCGGGAGTATCAGATACGCAGTATTTT. This chain connects TRBV27 to TRBJ2-3, with TRBD2 matching 10 bases. Germline V lookup: CDR1 MNHEY, CDR2 SMNVEV (reference sequence). V was clipped by 9 bases and J by 4 bases; unmatched bases: 10. The CDR3 runs 15 residues.

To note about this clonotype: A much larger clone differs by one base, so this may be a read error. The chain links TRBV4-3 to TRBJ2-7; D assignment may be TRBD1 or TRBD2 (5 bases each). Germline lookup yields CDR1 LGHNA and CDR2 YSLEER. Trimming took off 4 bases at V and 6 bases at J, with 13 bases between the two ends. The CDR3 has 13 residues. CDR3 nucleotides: TGCGCCAGCAGCCCCGATCGAGGGGCCGAGCAGTACTTC. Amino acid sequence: CASSPDRGAEQYF.

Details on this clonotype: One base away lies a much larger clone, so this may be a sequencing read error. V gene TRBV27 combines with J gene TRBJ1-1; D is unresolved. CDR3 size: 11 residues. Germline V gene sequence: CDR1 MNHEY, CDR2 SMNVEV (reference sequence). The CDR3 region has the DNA TGTGGCAGCTCGAGAGGCACTGAAGCTTTCTTT. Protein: CGSSRGTEAFF.

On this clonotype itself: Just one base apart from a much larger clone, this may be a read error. The CDR3 spells CASSPPTTGGPTDTQYF. CDR3 DNA sequence: TGTGCCAGCAGCCCCCCGACGACAGGGGGGCCCACAGATACGCAGTATTTT. The V call is TRBV9, the J call TRBJ2-3; 9 nucleotides agree with TRBD1. Germline V gives CDR1 SGDLS, CDR2 YYNGEE. The CDR3 totals 17 residues. Trimming at V came to 4 bases and at J to 2 bases, leaving 11 bases not matched to a gene.

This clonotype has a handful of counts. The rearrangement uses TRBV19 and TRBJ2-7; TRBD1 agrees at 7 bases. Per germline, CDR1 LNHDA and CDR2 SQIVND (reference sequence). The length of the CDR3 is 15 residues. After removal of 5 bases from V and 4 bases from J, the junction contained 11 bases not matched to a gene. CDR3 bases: TGTGCCAGTAGTTCCAGCCCGGGACAGAGGTACGAGCAGTACTTC. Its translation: CASSSSPGQRYEQYF.

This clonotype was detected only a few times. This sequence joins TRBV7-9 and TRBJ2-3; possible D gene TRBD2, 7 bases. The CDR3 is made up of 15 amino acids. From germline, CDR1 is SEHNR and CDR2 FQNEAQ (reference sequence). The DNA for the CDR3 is TGTGCTCTCCCTACAGGGCGGGAGTTGACAGATACGCAGTATTTT. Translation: CALPTGRELTDTQYF.

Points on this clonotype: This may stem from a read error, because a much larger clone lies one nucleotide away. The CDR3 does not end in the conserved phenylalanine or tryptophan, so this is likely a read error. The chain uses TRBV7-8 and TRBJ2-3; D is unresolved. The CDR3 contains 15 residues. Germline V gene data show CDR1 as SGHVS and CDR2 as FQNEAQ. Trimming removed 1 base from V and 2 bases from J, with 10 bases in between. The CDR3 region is CASSLVGQHTDTQYL. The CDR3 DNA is TGTGCCAGCAGCTTAGTTGGGCAGCACACAGATACGCAGTATCTT.

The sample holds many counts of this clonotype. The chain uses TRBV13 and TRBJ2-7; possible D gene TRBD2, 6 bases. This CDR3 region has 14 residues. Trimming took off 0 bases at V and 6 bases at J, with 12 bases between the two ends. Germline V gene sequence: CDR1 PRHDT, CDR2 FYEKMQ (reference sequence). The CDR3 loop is CASSLGLMGGEQYF. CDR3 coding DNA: TGTGCCAGCAGCTTAGGCCTAATGGGGGGCGAGCAGTACTTC.

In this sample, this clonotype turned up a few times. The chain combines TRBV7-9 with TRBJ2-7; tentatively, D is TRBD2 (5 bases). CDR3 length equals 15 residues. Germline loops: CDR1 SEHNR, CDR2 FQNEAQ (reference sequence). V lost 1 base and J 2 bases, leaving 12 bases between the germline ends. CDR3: CASSLGGRTPYEQYF. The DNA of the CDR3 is TGTGCCAGCAGCTTAGGAGGGCGAACCCCCTACGAGCAGTACTTC.

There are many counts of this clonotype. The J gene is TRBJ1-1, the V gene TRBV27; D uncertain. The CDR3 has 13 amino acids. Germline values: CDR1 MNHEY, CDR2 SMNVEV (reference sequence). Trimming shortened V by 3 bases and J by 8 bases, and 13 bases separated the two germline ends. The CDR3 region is CASSLLLRGEAFF. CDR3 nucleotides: TGTGCCAGCAGTTTGCTTCTCCGGGGAGAAGCTTTCTTT.

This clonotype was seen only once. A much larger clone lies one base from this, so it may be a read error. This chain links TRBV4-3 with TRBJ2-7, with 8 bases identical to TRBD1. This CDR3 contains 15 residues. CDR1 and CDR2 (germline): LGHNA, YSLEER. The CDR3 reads CASSQNRGASYEQCF. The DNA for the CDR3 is TGCGCCAGCAGCCAAAACAGGGGGGCCTCCTACGAGCAGTGCTTC.

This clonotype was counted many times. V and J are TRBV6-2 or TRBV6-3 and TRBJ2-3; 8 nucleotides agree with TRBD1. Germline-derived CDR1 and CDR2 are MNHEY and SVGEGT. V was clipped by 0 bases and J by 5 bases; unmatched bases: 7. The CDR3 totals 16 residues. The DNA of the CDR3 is TGTGCCAGCAGTTACTCCCCCGGGACAGGAGGAGATACGCAGTATTTT. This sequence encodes CASSYSPGTGGDTQYF.

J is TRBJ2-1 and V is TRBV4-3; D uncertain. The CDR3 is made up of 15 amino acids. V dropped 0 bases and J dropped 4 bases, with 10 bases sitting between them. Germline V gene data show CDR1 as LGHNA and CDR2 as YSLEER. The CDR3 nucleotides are TGCGCCAGCAGCCAAGATATTGCGAGGTACAATGAGCAGTTCTTC. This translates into CASSQDIARYNEQFF.

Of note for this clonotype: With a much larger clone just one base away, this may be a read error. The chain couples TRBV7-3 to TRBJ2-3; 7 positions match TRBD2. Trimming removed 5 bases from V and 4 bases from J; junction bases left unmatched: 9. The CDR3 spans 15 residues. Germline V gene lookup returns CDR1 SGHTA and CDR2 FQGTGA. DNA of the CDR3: TGTGCCAGCAGCGGCAGCGGGGCCAGCTCAGATACGCAGTATTTT. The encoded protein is CASSGSGASSDTQYF.

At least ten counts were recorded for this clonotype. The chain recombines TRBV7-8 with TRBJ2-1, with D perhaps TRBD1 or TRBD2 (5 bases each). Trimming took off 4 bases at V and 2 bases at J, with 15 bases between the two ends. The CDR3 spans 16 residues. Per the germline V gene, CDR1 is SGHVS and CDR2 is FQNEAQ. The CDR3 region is CASSSSGPSPYNEQFF. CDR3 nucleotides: TGTGCCAGCAGCTCCTCGGGACCCTCCCCCTACAATGAGCAGTTCTTC.

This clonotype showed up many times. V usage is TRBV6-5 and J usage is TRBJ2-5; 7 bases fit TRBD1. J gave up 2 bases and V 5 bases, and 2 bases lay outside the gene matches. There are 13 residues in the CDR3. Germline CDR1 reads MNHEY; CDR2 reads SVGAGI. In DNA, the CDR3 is TGTGCCAGCAGTACAGGGGAACAAGAGACCCAGTACTTC. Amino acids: CASSTGEQETQYF.

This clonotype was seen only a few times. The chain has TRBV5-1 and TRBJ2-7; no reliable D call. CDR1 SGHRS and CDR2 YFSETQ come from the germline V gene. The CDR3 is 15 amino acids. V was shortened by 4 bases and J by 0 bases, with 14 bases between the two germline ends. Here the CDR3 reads CASSPDIFYSYEQYF. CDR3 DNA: TGCGCCAGCAGCCCCGACATATTTTACTCCTACGAGCAGTACTTC.

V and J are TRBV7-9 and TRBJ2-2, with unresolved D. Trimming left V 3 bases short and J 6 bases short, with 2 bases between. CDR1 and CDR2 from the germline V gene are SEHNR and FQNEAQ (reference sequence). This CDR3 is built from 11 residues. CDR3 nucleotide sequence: TGTGCCAGCAGCTTGGCCGGGGAGCTGTTTTTT. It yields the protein CASSLAGELFF.

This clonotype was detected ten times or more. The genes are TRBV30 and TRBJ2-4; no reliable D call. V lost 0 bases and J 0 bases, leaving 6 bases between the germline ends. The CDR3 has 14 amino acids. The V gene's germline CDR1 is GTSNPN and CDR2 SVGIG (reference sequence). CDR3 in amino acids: CAWSVELAKNIQYF. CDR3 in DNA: TGTGCCTGGAGTGTTGAACTAGCCAAAAACATTCAGTACTTC.

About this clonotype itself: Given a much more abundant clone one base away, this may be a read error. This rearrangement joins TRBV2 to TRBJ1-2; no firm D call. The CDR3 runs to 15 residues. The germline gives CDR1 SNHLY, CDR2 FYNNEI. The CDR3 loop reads CASSDPRPIKYGYPF. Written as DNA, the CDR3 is TGTGCCAGCAGTGATCCCCGCCCGATAAAGTATGGCTACCCCTTC.

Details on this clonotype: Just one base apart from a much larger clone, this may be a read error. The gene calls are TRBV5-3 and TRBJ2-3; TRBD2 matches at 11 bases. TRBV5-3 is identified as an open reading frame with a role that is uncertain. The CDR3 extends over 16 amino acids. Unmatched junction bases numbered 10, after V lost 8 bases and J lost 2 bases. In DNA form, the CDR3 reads TGTGCCAGCGGCTTGGGACTAGCGGAGATCACAGATACGCAGTATTTT. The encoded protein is CASGLGLAEITDTQYF.

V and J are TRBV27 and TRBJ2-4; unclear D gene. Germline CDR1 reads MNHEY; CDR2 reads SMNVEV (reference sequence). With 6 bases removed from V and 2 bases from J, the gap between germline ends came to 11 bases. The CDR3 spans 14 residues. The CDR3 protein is CASRFYSSKNIQYF. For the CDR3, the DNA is TGTGCCAGCAGGTTTTACTCCTCCAAAAACATTCAGTACTTC.

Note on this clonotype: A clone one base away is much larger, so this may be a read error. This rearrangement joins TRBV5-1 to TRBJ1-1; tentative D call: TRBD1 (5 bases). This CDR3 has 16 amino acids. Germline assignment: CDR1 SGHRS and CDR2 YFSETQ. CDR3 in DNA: TGCGCCAGCAGCTTCTACAGCGGGGCGGGTCACACTGAAGCTCTCTTT. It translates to CASSFYSGAGHTEALF.

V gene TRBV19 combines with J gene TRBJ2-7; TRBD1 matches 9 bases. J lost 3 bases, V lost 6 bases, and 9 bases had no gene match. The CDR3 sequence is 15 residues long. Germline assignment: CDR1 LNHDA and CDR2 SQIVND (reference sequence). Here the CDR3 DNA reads TGTGCCAGTAGCCCGGGGACAGGGCGCAACTACGAGCAGTACTTC. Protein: CASSPGTGRNYEQYF.

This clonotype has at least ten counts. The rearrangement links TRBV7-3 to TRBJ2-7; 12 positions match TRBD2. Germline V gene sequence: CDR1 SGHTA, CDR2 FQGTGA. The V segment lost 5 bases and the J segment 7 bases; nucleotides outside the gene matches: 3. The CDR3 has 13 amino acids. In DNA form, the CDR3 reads TGTGCCAGCAGCGACGGACTAGCGGGGGAGCAGTACTTC. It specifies CASSDGLAGEQYF.

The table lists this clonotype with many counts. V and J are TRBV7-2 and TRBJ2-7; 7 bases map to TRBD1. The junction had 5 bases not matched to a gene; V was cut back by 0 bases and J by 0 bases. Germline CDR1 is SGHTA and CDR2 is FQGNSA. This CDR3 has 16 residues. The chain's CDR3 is CASSLALGQTSYEQYF. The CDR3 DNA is TGTGCCAGCAGCTTAGCGTTGGGACAGACCTCCTACGAGCAGTACTTC.

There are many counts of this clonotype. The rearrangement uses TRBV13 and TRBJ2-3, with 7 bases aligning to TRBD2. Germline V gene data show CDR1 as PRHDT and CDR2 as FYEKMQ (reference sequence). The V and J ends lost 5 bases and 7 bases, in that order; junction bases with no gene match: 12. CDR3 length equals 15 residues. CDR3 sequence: CASSPLTSSPHTQYF. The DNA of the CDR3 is TGTGCCAGCAGCCCATTGACTAGCAGCCCACATACGCAGTATTTT.

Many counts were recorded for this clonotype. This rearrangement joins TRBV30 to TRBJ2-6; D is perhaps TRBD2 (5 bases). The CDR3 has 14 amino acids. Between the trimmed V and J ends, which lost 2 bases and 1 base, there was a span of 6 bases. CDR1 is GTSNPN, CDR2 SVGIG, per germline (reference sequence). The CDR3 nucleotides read TGTGCCTGGAGTAGCGGATCTGGGGCCAACGTCCTGACTTTC. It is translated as CAWSSGSGANVLTF. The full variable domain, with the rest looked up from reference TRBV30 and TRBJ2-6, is SQTIHQWPATLVQPVGSPLSLECTVEGTSNPNLYWYRQAAGRGLQLLFYSVGIGQISSEVPQNLSASRPQDRQFILSSKKLLLSDSGFYLCAWSSGSGANVLTFGAGSRLTVL.